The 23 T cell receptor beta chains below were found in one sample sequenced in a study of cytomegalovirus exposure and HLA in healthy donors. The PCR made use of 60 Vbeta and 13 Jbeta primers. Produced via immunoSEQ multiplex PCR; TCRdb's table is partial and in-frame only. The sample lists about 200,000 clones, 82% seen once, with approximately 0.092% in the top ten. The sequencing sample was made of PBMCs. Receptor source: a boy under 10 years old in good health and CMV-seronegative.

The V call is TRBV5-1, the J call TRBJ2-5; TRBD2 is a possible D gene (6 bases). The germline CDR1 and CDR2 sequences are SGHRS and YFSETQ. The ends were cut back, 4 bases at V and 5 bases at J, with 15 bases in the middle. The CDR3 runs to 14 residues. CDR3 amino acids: CASSTMTSSETQYF. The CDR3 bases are TGCGCCAGCAGCACAATGACTAGTTCCGAGACCCAGTACTTC.

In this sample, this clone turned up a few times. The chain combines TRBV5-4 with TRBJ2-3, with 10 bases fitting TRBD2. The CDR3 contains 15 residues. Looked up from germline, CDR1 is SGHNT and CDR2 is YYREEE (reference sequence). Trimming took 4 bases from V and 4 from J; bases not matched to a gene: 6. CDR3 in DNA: TGTGCCAGCAGCCCCACTAGCGGGGTAGCAGATACGCAGTATTTT. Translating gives CASSPTSGVADTQYF.

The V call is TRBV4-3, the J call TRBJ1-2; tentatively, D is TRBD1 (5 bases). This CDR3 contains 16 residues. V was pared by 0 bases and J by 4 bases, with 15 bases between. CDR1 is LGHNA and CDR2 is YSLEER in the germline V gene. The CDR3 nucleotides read TGCGCCAGCAGCCAAGATCTGCAGGGTTTGAGCTATGGCTACACCTTC. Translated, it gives CASSQDLQGLSYGYTF.

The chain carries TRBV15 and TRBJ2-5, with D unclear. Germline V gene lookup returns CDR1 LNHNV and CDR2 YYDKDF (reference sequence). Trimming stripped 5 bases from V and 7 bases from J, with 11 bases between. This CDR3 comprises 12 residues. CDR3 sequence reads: CATSQEATTQYF. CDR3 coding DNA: TGTGCCACCAGCCAAGAGGCTACGACCCAGTACTTC.

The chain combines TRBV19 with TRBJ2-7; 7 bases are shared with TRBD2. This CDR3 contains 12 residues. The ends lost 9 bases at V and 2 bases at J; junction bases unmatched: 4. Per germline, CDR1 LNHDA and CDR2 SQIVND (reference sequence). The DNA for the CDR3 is TGTGCCAGCCGGGGGGTCACCTACGAGCAGTACTTC. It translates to CASRGVTYEQYF.

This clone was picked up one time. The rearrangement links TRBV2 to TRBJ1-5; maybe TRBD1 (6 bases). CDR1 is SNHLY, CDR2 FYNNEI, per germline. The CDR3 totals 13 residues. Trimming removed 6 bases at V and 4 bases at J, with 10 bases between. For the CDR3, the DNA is TGTGCCAGCAGCCCTGGACAGAATCAGCCCCAGCATTTT. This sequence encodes CASSPGQNQPQHF.

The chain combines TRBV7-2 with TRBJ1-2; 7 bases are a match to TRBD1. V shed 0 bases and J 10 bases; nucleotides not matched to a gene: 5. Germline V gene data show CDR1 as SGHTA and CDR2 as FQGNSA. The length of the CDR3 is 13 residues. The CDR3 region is CASSLAAQGDYTF. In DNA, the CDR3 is TGTGCCAGCAGCTTAGCTGCGCAGGGGGACTACACCTTC.

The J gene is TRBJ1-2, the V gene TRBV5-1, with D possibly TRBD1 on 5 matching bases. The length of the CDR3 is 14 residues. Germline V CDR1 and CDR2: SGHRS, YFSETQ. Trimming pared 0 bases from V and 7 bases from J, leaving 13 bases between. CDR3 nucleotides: TGCGCCAGCAGCTTGGATGGGGGGGTAGGTGGCTACACCTTC. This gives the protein CASSLDGGVGGYTF.

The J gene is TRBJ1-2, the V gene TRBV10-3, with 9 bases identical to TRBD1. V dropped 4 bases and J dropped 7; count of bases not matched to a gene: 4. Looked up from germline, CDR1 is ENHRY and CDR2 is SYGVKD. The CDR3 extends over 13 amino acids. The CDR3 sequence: CAISGRDRVGYTF. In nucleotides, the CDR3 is TGTGCCATCAGTGGCCGGGACAGGGTTGGCTACACCTTC.

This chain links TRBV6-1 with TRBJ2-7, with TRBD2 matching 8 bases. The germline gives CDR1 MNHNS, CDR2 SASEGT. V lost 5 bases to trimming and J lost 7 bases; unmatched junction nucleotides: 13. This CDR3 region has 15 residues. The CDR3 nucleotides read TGTGCCAGCAGTCCCCGGGAGGGCCACCCGGGAGAGCAGTACTTC. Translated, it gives CASSPREGHPGEQYF.

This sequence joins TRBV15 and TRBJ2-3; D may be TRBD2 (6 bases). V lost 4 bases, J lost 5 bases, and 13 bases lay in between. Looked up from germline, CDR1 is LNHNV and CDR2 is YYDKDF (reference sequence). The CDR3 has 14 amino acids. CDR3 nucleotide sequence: TGTGCCACCAGCAAACCGGGACTGGGAGATACGCAGTATTTT. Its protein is CATSKPGLGDTQYF.

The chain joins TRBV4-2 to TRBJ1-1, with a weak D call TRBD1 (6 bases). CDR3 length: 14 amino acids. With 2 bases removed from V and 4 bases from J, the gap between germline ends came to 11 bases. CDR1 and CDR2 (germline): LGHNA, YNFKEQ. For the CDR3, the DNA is TGTGCCAGCAGCCAACGAAACAGGGCCACTGAAGCTTTCTTT. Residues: CASSQRNRATEAFF.

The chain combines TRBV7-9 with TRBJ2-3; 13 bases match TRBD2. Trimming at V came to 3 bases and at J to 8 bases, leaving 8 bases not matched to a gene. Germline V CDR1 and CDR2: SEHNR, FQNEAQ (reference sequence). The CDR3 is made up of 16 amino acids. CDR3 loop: CASSFMSGTSGVTQYF. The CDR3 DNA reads TGTGCCAGCAGCTTTATGTCCGGGACTAGCGGGGTTACGCAGTATTTT.

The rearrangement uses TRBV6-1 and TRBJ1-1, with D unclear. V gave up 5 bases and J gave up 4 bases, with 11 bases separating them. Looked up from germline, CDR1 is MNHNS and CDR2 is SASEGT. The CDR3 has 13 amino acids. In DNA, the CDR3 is TGTGCCAGCAGTTATCAGACTGGCACTGAAGCTTTCTTT. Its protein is CASSYQTGTEAFF.

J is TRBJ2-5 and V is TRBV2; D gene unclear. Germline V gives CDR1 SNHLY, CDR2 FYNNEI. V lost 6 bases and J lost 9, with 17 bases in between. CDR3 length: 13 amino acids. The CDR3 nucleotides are TGTGCCAGCAGACGACCTCGCTTTGAGGCCCAGTACTTC. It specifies CASRRPRFEAQYF.

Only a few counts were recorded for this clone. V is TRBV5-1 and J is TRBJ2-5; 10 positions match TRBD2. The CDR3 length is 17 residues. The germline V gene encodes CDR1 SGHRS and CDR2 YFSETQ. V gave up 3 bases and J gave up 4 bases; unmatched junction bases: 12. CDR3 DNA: TGCGCCAGCAGCTCCGACGCAAGCGGGGGGGCTGGAGAGACCCAGTACTTC. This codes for CASSSDASGGAGETQYF.

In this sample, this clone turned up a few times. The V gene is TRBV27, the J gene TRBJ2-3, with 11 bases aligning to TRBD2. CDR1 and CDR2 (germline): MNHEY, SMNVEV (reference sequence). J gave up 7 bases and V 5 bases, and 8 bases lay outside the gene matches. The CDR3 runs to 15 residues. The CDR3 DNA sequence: TGTGCCAGCAGTACAGGGACTAGCGGAGCAAATACGCAGTATTTT. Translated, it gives CASSTGTSGANTQYF.

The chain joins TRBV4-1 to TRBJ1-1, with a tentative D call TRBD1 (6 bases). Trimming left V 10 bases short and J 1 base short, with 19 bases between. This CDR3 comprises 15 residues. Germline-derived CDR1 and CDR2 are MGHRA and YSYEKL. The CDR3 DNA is TGCGCCACCAAAAAGAGGGCAGGGGAGAACACTGAAGCTTTCTTT. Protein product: CATKKRAGENTEAFF.

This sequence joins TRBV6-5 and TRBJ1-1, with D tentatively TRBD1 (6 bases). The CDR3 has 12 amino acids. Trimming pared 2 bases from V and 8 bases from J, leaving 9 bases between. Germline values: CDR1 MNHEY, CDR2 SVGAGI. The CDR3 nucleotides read TGTGCCAGCAGTTACCAGACAGGAGAAGCTTTCTTT. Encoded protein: CASSYQTGEAFF.

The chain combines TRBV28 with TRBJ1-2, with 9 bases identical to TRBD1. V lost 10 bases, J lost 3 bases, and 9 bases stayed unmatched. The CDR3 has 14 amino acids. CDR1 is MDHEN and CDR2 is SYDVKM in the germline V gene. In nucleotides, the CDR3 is TGTGCCACTATCAGGGACAGGGCCCACTATGGCTACACCTTC. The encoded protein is CATIRDRAHYGYTF.

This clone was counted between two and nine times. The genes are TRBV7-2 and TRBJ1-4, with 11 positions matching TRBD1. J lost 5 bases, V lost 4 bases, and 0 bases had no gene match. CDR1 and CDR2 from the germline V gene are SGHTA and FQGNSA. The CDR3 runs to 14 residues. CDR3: CASSWDRGNEKLFF. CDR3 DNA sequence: TGTGCCAGCAGCTGGGACAGGGGGAATGAAAAACTGTTTTTT.

DNA for the CDR3: TGTGCCAGCAGCTCGTCGGGGGGGGACACCGGGGAGCTGTTTTTT. This translates into CASSSSGGDTGELFF. The V and J genes are TRBV9 and TRBJ2-2; TRBD2 agrees at 8 bases. Germline V lookup: CDR1 SGDLS, CDR2 YYNGEE. V lost 4 bases and J lost 3; bases outside the gene matches: 5. The CDR3 runs 15 residues. The variable domain in full, with the rest retrieved from reference TRBV9 and TRBJ2-2, is DSGVTQTPKHLITATGQRVTLRCSPRSGDLSVYWYQQSLDQGLQFLIQYYNGEERAKGNILERFSAQQFPDLHSELNLSSLELGDSALYFCASSSSGGDTGELFFGEGSRLTVL.

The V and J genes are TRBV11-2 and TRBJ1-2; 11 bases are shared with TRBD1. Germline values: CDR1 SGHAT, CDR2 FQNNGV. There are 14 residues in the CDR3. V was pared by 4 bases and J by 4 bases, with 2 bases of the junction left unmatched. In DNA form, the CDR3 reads TGTGCCAGCAGCTCCGGGACAGGGGGCTATGGCTACACCTTC. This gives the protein CASSSGTGGYGYTF. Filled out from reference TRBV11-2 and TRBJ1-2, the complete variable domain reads EAGVAQSPRYKIIEKRQSVAFWCNPISGHATLYWYQQILGQGPKLLIQFQNNGVVDDSQLPKDRFSAERLKGVDSTLKIQPAKLEDSAVYLCASSSGTGGYGYTFGSGTRLTVV.